This TCR beta chain originates from a study of early T cells in non-severe SARS-CoV-2 infection. On the study more broadly: Bulk RNA taken from unsorted whole blood was sequenced, leaving chains unpaired. Study-wide results and caveats: VDJdb matching favored anti-spike CD8 responses, missing private and CD4 specificities.

The CDR3 contains 13 residues. Trimming left V 1 base short and J 3 bases short, with 6 bases between. Germline values: CDR1 SEHNR, CDR2 FQNEAQ (reference sequence). At least ten counts were recorded for this clonotype. Its cognate antigen is unknown. Unique molecular identifiers were affixed to single, distinct cDNA molecules. TCRdb re-called the 5' RACE reads through MiXCR, storing one row per CDR3 protein. The top ten clones hold roughly 5% of a sample with more than 65,000 distinct CDR3 sequences, roughly 13% of them seen once. Specimen: whole blood. The chain combines TRBV7-9 with TRBJ1-1, with TRBD1 as a possible D gene (6 bases). The origin of this receptor is an adult who was a healthcare worker with PCR-confirmed SARS-CoV-2 infection or an uninfected control (not recorded which). The CDR3 loop is CASSLEGDTEAFF. The CDR3 bases are TGTGCCAGCAGCTTAGAGGGGGACACTGAAGCTTTCTTT.